This T cell receptor (beta chain) was sequenced for a study of monozygotic twins with inflammatory bowel disease. Points from the study as a whole: IBD patients showed reduced TCRbeta diversity (inverse Simpson) versus healthy co-twins.

Details on this clonotype: What it recognizes is unknown.

TCRdb processed the 5' RACE reads again and assigns one entry to each CDR3 protein, with no DNA. Its clone listing holds 330,000 or so distinct CDR3 sequences. CDR1 is DFQATT and CDR2 is SNEGSKA in the germline V gene (reference sequence). There are 15 residues in the CDR3. The sequencing sample was made of blood. The sequence was obtained from a human donor with ulcerative colitis or Crohn's disease, or a healthy co-twin of an affected twin (not recorded which). This chain uses TRBV20-1 with TRBJ1-5; the TRBD1 assignment by TCRdb is unverifiable without DNA. Here the CDR3 reads CSARDGPIKNQPQHF.